A selection of T cell receptor beta chains follows, all from one sample in a study of shared clonotypes between healthy human individuals. Produced via immunoSEQ multiplex PCR; TCRdb's table is partial and in-frame only. Of 450,000 to 500,000 clones listed, around 78% are singletons. What was sequenced was PBMCs. All receptors come from a woman in her forties in good health. Some clones in this sample may be carry-over from other donors' samples. Each CDR3 is given with its conserved first and last residue. D genes are given only for firm matches. The size of a clone is reported for some rows only, either as once, few or many, or as a class for expanded clones.

>NA|NA|TRBV2|15|TRBJ2-5
CASSEVGLGQGTQYF
TGTGCCAGCAGTGAAGTAGGGTTAGGGCAAGGTACCCAGTACTTC
>NA|NA|TRBV29-1|13|TRBJ2-2
CSVGMMGSGELFF
TGCAGCGTTGGCATGATGGGCTCCGGGGAGCTGTTTTTT
>NA|TRBD1|TRBV28|14|TRBJ1-5
CASSVTGDGQPQHF
TGTGCCAGCAGTGTTACAGGGGACGGTCAGCCCCAGCATTTT
>NA|TRBD1|TRBV6-5|14|TRBJ1-4
CASRDGQGNEKLFF
TGTGCCAGCAGAGACGGACAGGGTAATGAAAAACTGTTTTTT
>few|NA|TRBV21-1|16|TRBJ1-1
CASSHRLRGGESEAFF
TGTGCCAGCAGCCATCGTCTGCGGGGAGGGGAATCTGAAGCTTTCTTT
>NA|TRBD2|TRBV6-5|16|TRBJ2-1
CASSSVAGGTYNEQFF
TGTGCCAGCAGTTCCGTAGCGGGAGGAACCTACAATGAGCAGTTCTTC
>NA|NA|TRBV10-3|15|TRBJ1-1
CAISESRAGVAEAFF
TGTGCCATCAGTGAGTCTAGGGCAGGGGTGGCTGAAGCTTTCTTT
>NA|TRBD1|TRBV5-4|13|TRBJ2-7
CASRPTGFEVQYF
TGTGCCAGCAGACCGACAGGGTTCGAGGTGCAGTACTTC
>few|NA|TRBV5-1|18|TRBJ2-4
CASSLVPPGGRAKNIQYF
TGCGCCAGCAGCTTGGTGCCCCCTGGGGGGCGGGCCAAAAACATTCAGTACTTC
>NA|NA|TRBV7-9|14|TRBJ2-3
CASSLVVNTDTQYF
TGTGCCAGCAGCTTAGTAGTTAACACAGATACGCAGTATTTT
>NA|NA|TRBV19|13|TRBJ1-1
CASSPQGGTEAFF
TGTGCCAGTAGTCCGCAGGGTGGAACTGAAGCTTTCTTT
>NA|NA|TRBV7-2|13|TRBJ1-4
CASSLNRDEKLFF
TGTGCCAGCAGCTTAAACAGGGATGAAAAACTGTTTTTT